These 8 T cell receptor beta chains originate from one sample sequenced in a study of blood T cell repertoires in COVID-19. TCRdb's copy holds only in-frame clones and misses some; the assay was immunoSEQ multiplex PCR. The sample records about 300,000 clones, 83% being singletons. The sample taken for sequencing was peripheral blood. The receptor source for this set is a woman in her 50s who had recovered from COVID-19.

The chain employs TRBV28 and TRBJ1-1; D is ambiguous. CDR1 and CDR2 (germline): MDHEN, SYDVKM. Trimming left V 2 bases short and J 4 bases short, with 5 bases between. This CDR3 comprises 12 residues. The CDR3 bases are TGTGCCAGCAGTTTAACGGTCACTGAAGCTTTCTTT. The encoded protein is CASSLTVTEAFF. The full variable domain, in which reference TRBV28 and TRBJ1-1 provide the parts outside the CDR3, is DVKVTQSSRYLVKRTGEKVFLECVQDMDHENMFWYRQDPGLGLRLIYFSYDVKMKEKGDIPEGYSVSREKKERFSLILESASTNQTSMYLCASSLTVTEAFFGQGTRLTVV.

V is TRBV5-6 and J is TRBJ1-6; D gene unclear. With 3 bases removed from V and 9 bases from J, the gap between germline ends came to 10 bases. The CDR3 consists of 13 residues. Germline-derived CDR1 and CDR2 are SGHDT and YYEEEE. In nucleotides, the CDR3 is TGTGCCAGCAGCTCCGCCACTTTTTCACCCCTCCACTTT. Encoded protein: CASSSATFSPLHF.

This clone came up once. Other DNA variants within this sample encode the same CDR3. This CDR3 reads CASSLGQGNTEAFF. DNA for the CDR3: TGTGCCAGCAGTTTGGGGCAGGGGAACACTGAAGCTTTCTTT. The chain recombines TRBV28 with TRBJ1-1; D is possibly TRBD1 (5 bases). This CDR3 region has 14 residues. Germline lookup yields CDR1 MDHEN and CDR2 SYDVKM. Trimming pared 3 bases from V and 1 base from J, leaving 9 bases between.

In this sample, this clone turned up a few times. V is TRBV27 and J is TRBJ1-3; 8 nucleotides match TRBD1. The CDR3 runs to 14 residues. V lost 8 bases, J lost 2 bases, and 5 bases stayed unmatched. Germline-derived CDR1 and CDR2 are MNHEY and SMNVEV (reference sequence). The CDR3 is CASRSQGAGNTIYF. The CDR3 DNA sequence: TGTGCCAGCCGCTCACAGGGGGCTGGAAACACCATATATTTT.

The V gene is TRBV7-2, the J gene TRBJ1-6; 7 bases fit TRBD1. The CDR3 is made up of 15 amino acids. V lost 5 bases to trimming and J lost 7 bases; unmatched junction nucleotides: 8. Per the germline V gene, CDR1 is SGHTA and CDR2 is FQGNSA. The CDR3 is CASSRPGTVNSPLHF. Written as DNA, the CDR3 is TGTGCCAGCAGCCGGCCCGGGACAGTAAATTCACCCCTCCACTTT.

This chain links TRBV6-2 or TRBV6-3 with TRBJ1-5, with TRBD1 identical over 9 bases. The CDR3 contains 16 residues. CDR1 is MNHEY and CDR2 is SVGEGT in the germline V gene. After removal of 6 bases from V and 0 bases from J, the junction contained 6 bases not matched to a gene. CDR3 residues: CASSITGGFSNQPQHF. The CDR3, as DNA: TGTGCCAGCAGCATTACAGGGGGCTTTAGCAATCAGCCCCAGCATTTT.

The rearrangement uses TRBV7-2 and TRBJ1-1; the match to TRBD1 covers 7 bases. This CDR3 is built from 14 residues. Germline V lookup: CDR1 SGHTA, CDR2 FQGNSA. Losses at the gene ends were 7 bases for V and 4 bases for J; bases not matched to a gene: 9. The CDR3 DNA follows: TGTGCCAGCATCACTAACAGGGGAGGCACTGAAGCTTTCTTT. This codes for CASITNRGGTEAFF.

This chain connects TRBV19 to TRBJ1-2; the D gene is possibly TRBD1 (6 bases). From germline, CDR1 is LNHDA and CDR2 SQIVND (reference sequence). Trimming removed 3 bases from V and 8 bases from J, with 16 bases in between. The CDR3 contains 14 residues. The CDR3 DNA is TGTGCCAGTAGTATCGGTCAGGGGTATCGGGGCTACACCTTC. Encoded protein: CASSIGQGYRGYTF.